This TCR beta chain was sequenced during a study of cytomegalovirus exposure and HLA in healthy donors. Overall study: Among over 300 genotyped donors, about 85% fell in the Caucasian-associated ancestry cluster. General study results and limits: In a later analysis, parvovirus B19, influenza, CMV and Epstein-Barr virus appeared linked to several top co-occurrence clusters.

This clone was counted between two and nine times. Its antigen is not identified. The same CDR3 arises from other DNA sequences in this sample as well. Primers for the PCR totalled 60 Vbeta and 13 Jbeta. The protocol was immunoSEQ multiplex PCR, while the TCRdb copy is restricted to in-frame clones and leaves out a portion. The repertoire holds approximately 100,000 clones, about 80% seen once, with about 3% in the top ten. The origin of this receptor is a middle-aged woman in good health and CMV-seronegative. Sequencing input: PBMCs.

The CDR3, as DNA: TGTGCCTGGAGTGTCAGGGGCACAGATACGCAGTATTTT. Translated, it gives CAWSVRGTDTQYF. The chain uses TRBV30 and TRBJ2-3, with a possible D match to TRBD1 (5 bases). The CDR3 contains 13 residues. Trimming stripped 0 bases from V and 1 base from J, with 5 bases between. The germline CDR1 and CDR2 sequences are GTSNPN and SVGIG (reference sequence). Variable domain in full (rest from reference TRBV30 and TRBJ2-3): SQTIHQWPATLVQPVGSPLSLECTVEGTSNPNLYWYRQAAGRGLQLLFYSVGIGQISSEVPQNLSASRPQDRQFILSSKKLLLSDSGFYLCAWSVRGTDTQYFGPGTRLTVL.